The 21 T cell receptor beta chains below come from one sample, sequenced in a study of shared clonotypes between healthy human individuals. Sequenced by immunoSEQ multiplex PCR; TCRdb stores in-frame clones only, minus some. There are about 1.1 million clones in the sample; approximately 80% occur only once, and roughly 0.9% lies in the top ten. The sample comprised memory CD4+ T cells from PBMCs. Subset given: CD45RA-negative fraction. The receptors stem from a man aged 18-30 years in good health. Some clones in this sample may be carry-over from other donors' samples.

This clone has just a few counts. The J gene is TRBJ1-1, the V gene TRBV6-1; D not resolved. In germline, CDR1 is MNHNS, CDR2 SASEGT. The V end lost 6 bases, the J end lost 3 bases, and 14 bases lay between the germline ends. CDR3 length equals 14 residues. Written as DNA, the CDR3 is TGTGCCAGCAGAGAAAGGCACAGTGACACTGAAGCTTTCTTT. Encoded protein: CASRERHSDTEAFF.

The gene calls are TRBV15 and TRBJ2-7; 9 nucleotides align to TRBD2. The CDR3 length is 18 residues. With V trimmed by 5 bases and J by 4 bases, 18 bases remained unmatched. The germline CDR1 and CDR2 sequences are LNHNV and YYDKDF (reference sequence). The CDR3 sequence is CATSHTGRASGTNYEQYF. The CDR3 coding sequence is TGTGCCACCAGCCACACCGGGAGGGCTAGCGGGACTAATTACGAGCAGTACTTC.

The chain employs TRBV18 and TRBJ2-1; 8 bases are shared with TRBD1. CDR3 length equals 16 residues. V lost 2 bases, J lost 6 bases, and 9 bases stayed unmatched. Germline V lookup: CDR1 KGHSH, CDR2 LQKENI. CDR3 sequence reads: CASSPKGAQGGNEQFF. CDR3 DNA sequence: TGTGCCAGCTCACCAAAGGGCGCACAGGGGGGCAATGAGCAGTTCTTC.

The chain combines TRBV9 with TRBJ2-7, with 11 bases aligning to TRBD2. The germline V gene encodes CDR1 SGDLS and CDR2 YYNGEE. The CDR3 is 15 amino acids. V trimming: 6 bases; J trimming: 3 bases; junction bases outside the gene matches: 8. DNA for the CDR3: TGTGCCAGCACCCCGACTAGCGGGGCAAGCTACGAGCAGTACTTC. Translating it yields CASTPTSGASYEQYF.

The chain uses TRBV19 and TRBJ2-6, with a tentative D call TRBD1 (7 bases). From germline, CDR1 is LNHDA and CDR2 SQIVND (reference sequence). The V and J ends lost 4 bases and 3 bases respectively, with 19 bases between them. The CDR3 is made up of 18 amino acids. The CDR3 DNA is TGTGCCAGTAGTACCCGCGGGACAGTCCAGGGTGGGGCCAACGTCCTGACTTTC. Translating it yields CASSTRGTVQGGANVLTF.

The chain is built from TRBV28 and TRBJ2-3; either TRBD1 or TRBD2 may supply D (6 bases each). The germline CDR1 and CDR2 sequences are MDHEN and SYDVKM. The CDR3 length is 16 residues. V lost 6 bases, J lost 3 bases, and 19 bases lay in between. CDR3 sequence (DNA): TGTGCCAGCAGCGCCCAGGGGAGGAGAGCGACAGATACGCAGTATTTT. It codes for CASSAQGRRATDTQYF.

This chain uses TRBV29-1 with TRBJ1-1, with D uncertain. Trimming stripped 7 bases from V and 5 bases from J, with 14 bases between. The CDR3 has 12 amino acids. The germline gives CDR1 SQVTM, CDR2 ANQGSEA. DNA for the CDR3: TGCAGCGCAACCTTAACAGTAACTGAAGCTTTCTTT. Residues: CSATLTVTEAFF.

Worth noting for this clone: This likely traces to a read error, being one base from a far larger clone. V gene TRBV30 combines with J gene TRBJ1-1; maybe TRBD1 (5 bases). Germline loops: CDR1 GTSNPN, CDR2 SVGIG (reference sequence). V was pared by 6 bases and J by 4 bases, with 18 bases between. This CDR3 is built from 14 residues. The CDR3 region has the DNA TGTGCCTGTAGTCAGGACGGGGGGTCCACTGAAGCTTTCTTT. The encoded protein is CACSQDGGSTEAFF. The full variable domain, its missing parts supplied by reference TRBV30 and TRBJ1-1, is SQTIHQWPATLVQPVGSPLSLECTVEGTSNPNLYWYRQAAGRGLQLLFYSVGIGQISSEVPQNLSASRPQDRQFILSSKKLLLSDSGFYLCACSQDGGSTEAFFGQGTRLTVV.

Only a few counts were recorded for this clone. Other DNA sequences in the same sample also yield this CDR3. This rearrangement joins TRBV4-3 to TRBJ1-1, with TRBD1 as a possible D gene (6 bases). The germline V gene encodes CDR1 LGHNA and CDR2 YSLEER. The CDR3 contains 14 residues. The V and J ends lost 3 bases and 3 bases respectively, with 11 bases between them. CDR3 sequence (DNA): TGCGCCAGCAGCCAGCAACAGGGTTACACTGAAGCTTTCTTT. This encodes CASSQQQGYTEAFF.

V is TRBV5-4 and J is TRBJ2-7; 10 bases are a match to TRBD2. The CDR3 totals 15 residues. J gave up 2 bases and V 7 bases, and 9 bases lay outside the gene matches. CDR1 and CDR2 from the germline V gene are SGHNT and YYREEE (reference sequence). The CDR3 spells CASGGRTSGPYEQYF. The CDR3 DNA sequence: TGTGCCAGCGGGGGAAGGACTAGCGGCCCCTACGAGCAGTACTTC.

The chain has TRBV28 and TRBJ1-5; the match to TRBD1 covers 7 bases. J gave up 0 bases and V 3 bases, and 11 bases lay outside the gene matches. Germline V lookup: CDR1 MDHEN, CDR2 SYDVKM. This CDR3 spans 18 amino acids. In nucleotides, the CDR3 is TGTGCCAGCAGTTTTGGACAGGCGCCGAGATATAGCAATCAGCCCCAGCATTTT. It codes for CASSFGQAPRYSNQPQHF.

CDR3 nucleotides: TGTGCCAGCAGTTTAGCGGACTACGAGCAGTACTTC. It encodes CASSLADYEQYF. The chain is built from TRBV27 and TRBJ2-7; no reliable D call. The germline V gene has CDR1 MNHEY and CDR2 SMNVEV (reference sequence). V dropped 2 bases and J dropped 3 bases, with 5 bases sitting between them. CDR3 length: 12 residues.

The chain uses TRBV10-3 and TRBJ2-1, with 11 bases identical to TRBD2. CDR1 and CDR2 (germline): ENHRY, SYGVKD. This CDR3 has 15 residues. V was pared by 2 bases and J by 8 bases, with 5 bases of the junction left unmatched. The CDR3 loop is CAISETSGSSDEQFF. CDR3 DNA: TGTGCCATCAGTGAGACTAGCGGGAGTTCCGATGAGCAGTTCTTC.

The V and J genes are TRBV2 and TRBJ2-7; D possibly corresponds to TRBD2 (5 bases). CDR3 length equals 15 residues. Germline CDR1 and CDR2: SNHLY and FYNNEI. With 6 bases removed from V and 1 base from J, the gap between germline ends came to 16 bases. CDR3 sequence (DNA): TGTGCCAGCAGACTGAACAGCGGACGGTCCTACGAGCAGTACTTC. Encoded protein: CASRLNSGRSYEQYF.

The chain has TRBV19 and TRBJ1-1, with TRBD1 identical over 9 bases. The CDR3 has 13 residues. The germline gives CDR1 LNHDA, CDR2 SQIVND (reference sequence). Trimming at V came to 8 bases and at J to 4 bases, leaving 5 bases not matched to a gene. Here the CDR3 DNA reads TGTGCCAGTGCTGGACAGGGGACCACTGAAGCTTTCTTT. Its translation: CASAGQGTTEAFF.

This clone was recorded a few times. The chain couples TRBV7-9 to TRBJ1-1, with 8 bases matching TRBD1. Losses at the gene ends were 5 bases for V and 4 bases for J; bases not matched to a gene: 6. This CDR3 spans 14 amino acids. The germline CDR1 and CDR2 sequences are SEHNR and FQNEAQ (reference sequence). The CDR3 protein is CASSTQGAFTEAFF. In DNA form, the CDR3 reads TGTGCCAGCAGCACCCAGGGGGCTTTCACTGAAGCTTTCTTT.

The rearrangement uses TRBV18 and TRBJ2-1; D is unclear. The CDR3 loop spans 13 amino acids. Trimming left V 1 base short and J 7 bases short, with 8 bases between. The V gene's germline CDR1 is KGHSH and CDR2 LQKENI. This chain's CDR3 is CASSPLLENEQFF. The CDR3 DNA follows: TGTGCCAGCTCACCACTCCTGGAGAATGAGCAGTTCTTC. Full variable domain (outside the CDR3, taken from reference TRBV18 and TRBJ2-1): NAGVMQNPRHLVRRRGQEARLRCSPMKGHSHVYWYRQLPEEGLKFMVYLQKENIIDESGMPKERFSAEFPKEGPSILRIQQVVRGDSAAYFCASSPLLENEQFFGPGTRLTVL.

The CDR3 bases are TGTGCCAGCAGCGTAGATGTAGCGGGCCTCCAAGAGACCCAGTACTTC. Its protein product is CASSVDVAGLQETQYF. The chain combines TRBV9 with TRBJ2-5; 7 bases line up with TRBD2. Germline-derived CDR1 and CDR2 are SGDLS and YYNGEE. Trimming at V came to 0 bases and at J to 1 base, leaving 6 bases not matched to a gene. The length of the CDR3 is 16 residues.

The chain couples TRBV7-2 to TRBJ1-2; TRBD1 might be the D (5 bases). CDR3 length equals 15 residues. Per the germline V gene, CDR1 is SGHTA and CDR2 is FQGNSA. V shed 1 base and J shed 2 bases, with 11 bases lying between them. Here the CDR3 reads CASSLGWDGNYGYTF. CDR3 DNA sequence: TGTGCCAGCAGCTTAGGTTGGGACGGCAACTATGGCTACACCTTC.

This clone was seen repeatedly, ten times or more. V gene TRBV11-2 combines with J gene TRBJ1-3; 10 nucleotides align to TRBD1. Germline trimming cut 5 bases from V and 2 bases from J; bases unmatched to any gene: 6. Germline V CDR1 and CDR2: SGHAT, FQNNGV. The CDR3 runs to 16 residues. The CDR3 here is CASSPRTGGTGNTIYF. The DNA for the CDR3 is TGTGCCAGCAGCCCTAGGACAGGGGGAACTGGAAACACCATATATTTT.

This chain links TRBV12-1 with TRBJ1-2. TRBV12-1 is described as a pseudogene. The CDR3 is 16 amino acids. The CDR3 loop reads CASSRNICSGNYGYTF. The CDR3, as DNA: TGTGCCAGCAGCCGTAATATCTGCAGCGGTAACTATGGCTACACCTTC.